What follows describes a single T cell receptor beta chain. The sample originates from a study of blood T cell repertoires in COVID-19. Measured with immunoSEQ multiplex PCR; TCRdb has only the in-frame clones, and not every one. The table has about 370,000 clones, around 92% seen once. Germline V gene data show CDR1 as SGHRS and CDR2 as YFSETQ. V gave up 4 bases and J gave up 0 bases, with 12 bases separating them. This CDR3 has 15 residues. This sequence originates from a woman aged 25 to 39 with COVID-19, enrolled during active disease. The rearrangement uses TRBV5-1 and TRBJ2-3; D not certain. Sequenced sample: peripheral blood. In DNA form, the CDR3 reads TGCGCCAGCAGCGTAGAAACCGCTAGCACAGATACGCAGTATTTT. It codes for CASSVETASTDTQYF.